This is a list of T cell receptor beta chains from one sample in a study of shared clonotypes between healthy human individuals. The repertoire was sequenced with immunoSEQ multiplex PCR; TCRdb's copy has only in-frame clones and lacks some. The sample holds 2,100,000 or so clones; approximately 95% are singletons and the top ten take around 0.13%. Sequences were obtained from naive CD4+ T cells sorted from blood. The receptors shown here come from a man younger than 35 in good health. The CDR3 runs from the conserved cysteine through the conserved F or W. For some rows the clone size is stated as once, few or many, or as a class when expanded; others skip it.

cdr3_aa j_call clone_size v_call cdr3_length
CASSPPTTGGNSYEQYF TRBJ2-7 - TRBV18 17
CASYNRDYQSETQYF TRBJ2-5 - TRBV18 15
CASSPGQGATGELFF TRBJ2-2 - TRBV7-3 15
CASNPAGGPRETQYF TRBJ2-5 - TRBV10-2 15
CAWSTRGAKNIQYF TRBJ2-4 - TRBV30 14
CASRIRDTQYF TRBJ2-3 - TRBV6-5 11
CASSLGGGSDSPLHF TRBJ1-6 - TRBV7-6 15
CSTTGLGNTIYF TRBJ1-3 - TRBV29-1 12
CASSESDRGLGETQYF TRBJ2-5 - TRBV25-1 16
CASSWDSSSPQHF TRBJ1-5 - TRBV6-5 13
CASSYTGQEYNSPLHF TRBJ1-6 - TRBV6-6 16
CASSSGGRDQPQHF TRBJ1-5 - TRBV28 14
CASIQQGASGELFF TRBJ2-2 - TRBV10-2 14
CATLDRGYGYTF TRBJ1-2 - TRBV19 12
CASSSLASNQPQHF TRBJ1-5 - TRBV2 14
CAWSLKRGTSGSFQYF TRBJ2-7 - TRBV30 16
CASTLLGLAPGTGELFF TRBJ2-2 - TRBV5-1 17
CASSLAGGIYGYTF TRBJ1-2 - TRBV7-8 14
CASSPPAFNQPQHF TRBJ1-5 - TRBV28 14
CAWSGGGRGKETQYF TRBJ2-5 - TRBV30 15
CASSVAGGVKNEQFF TRBJ2-1 - TRBV9 15
CASSLVESTNEKLFF TRBJ1-4 - TRBV7-9 15
CASGEQGAETQYF TRBJ2-5 - TRBV7-9 13
CASTPGQLYTEAFF TRBJ1-1 - TRBV6-5 14
CASSPLPSRVNTEAFF TRBJ1-1 once TRBV18 16
CASSRRPGGADTQYF TRBJ2-3 - TRBV7-2 15
CASSLKVTGSYNSPLHF TRBJ1-6 - TRBV5-4 17
CASKSLLAGPGELFF TRBJ2-2 once TRBV5-1 15
CASGTGLNSPLHF TRBJ1-6 - TRBV6-1 13
CASSQVDRVNEQFF TRBJ2-1 - TRBV4-3 14
CASSHANSPLHF TRBJ1-6 few TRBV7-9 12
CASSLGGTRDFF TRBJ2-1 - TRBV5-6 12
CASRGRGNAEAFF TRBJ1-1 - TRBV10-2 13